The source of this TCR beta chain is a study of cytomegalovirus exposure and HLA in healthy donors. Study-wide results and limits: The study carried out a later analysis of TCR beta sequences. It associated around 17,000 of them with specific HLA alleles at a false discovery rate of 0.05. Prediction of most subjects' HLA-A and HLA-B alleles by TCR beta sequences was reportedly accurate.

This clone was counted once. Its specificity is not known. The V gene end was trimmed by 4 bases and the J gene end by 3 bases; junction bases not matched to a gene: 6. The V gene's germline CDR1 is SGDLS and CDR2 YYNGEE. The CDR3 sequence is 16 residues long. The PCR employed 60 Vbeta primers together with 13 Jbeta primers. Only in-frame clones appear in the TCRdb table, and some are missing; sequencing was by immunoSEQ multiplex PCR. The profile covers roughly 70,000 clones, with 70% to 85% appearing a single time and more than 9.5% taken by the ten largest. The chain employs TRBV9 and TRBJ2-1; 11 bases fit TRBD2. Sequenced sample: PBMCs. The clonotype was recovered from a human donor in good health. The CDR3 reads CASSSPGTSGYNEQFF. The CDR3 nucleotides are TGTGCCAGCAGCTCCCCCGGGACTAGCGGCTACAATGAGCAGTTCTTC.